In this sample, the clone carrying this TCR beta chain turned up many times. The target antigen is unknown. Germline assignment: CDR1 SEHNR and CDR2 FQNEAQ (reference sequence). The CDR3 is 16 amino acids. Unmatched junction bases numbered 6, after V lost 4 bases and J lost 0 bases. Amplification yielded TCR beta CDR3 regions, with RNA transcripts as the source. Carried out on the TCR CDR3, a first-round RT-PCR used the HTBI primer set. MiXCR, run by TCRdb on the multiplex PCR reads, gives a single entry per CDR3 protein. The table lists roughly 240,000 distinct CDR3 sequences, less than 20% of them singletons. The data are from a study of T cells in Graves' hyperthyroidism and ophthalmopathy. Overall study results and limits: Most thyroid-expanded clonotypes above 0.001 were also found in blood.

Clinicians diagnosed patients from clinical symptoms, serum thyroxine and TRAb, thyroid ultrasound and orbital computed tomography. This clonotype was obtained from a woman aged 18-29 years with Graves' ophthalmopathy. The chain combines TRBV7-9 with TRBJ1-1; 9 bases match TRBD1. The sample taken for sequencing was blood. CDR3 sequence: CASSSSGTGMNTEAFF. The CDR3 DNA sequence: TGTGCCAGCAGCTCATCCGGGACAGGGATGAACACTGAAGCTTTCTTT.